These T cell receptor beta chains were read from a single sample in a study of T cells in localized non-small cell lung cancer. The table came from immunoSEQ multiplex PCR; TCRdb's copy has only in-frame clones and leaves some out. The table includes a few thousand clones, around 28% detected once. Sequencing used lung tumor tissue, obtained before any cancer treatment. The source of these receptors is a woman aged 35 to 70 with stage I lung adenocarcinoma. The CDR3 runs from the conserved cysteine through the conserved F or W. The D gene is left open where the match is weak. Size is omitted from some rows. Given values are once, few, many or a class for expanded clones.

TRBV5-1	-	TRBD1	TRBJ1-3	TGCGCCAGCAGCGGGACGGGACAGGGCTTCTCTGGAAACACCATATATTTT	CASSGTGQGFSGNTIYF
TRBV6-8	large	-	TRBJ2-1	TGTGCCAGCAGTTACCTGGGTCGAAACAATGAGCAGTTCTTC	CASSYLGRNNEQFF
TRBV18	-	TRBD2	TRBJ2-7	TGTGCCAGCTCACCAGGGACTAGCGGAATCTACGAGCAGTACTTC	CASSPGTSGIYEQYF
TRBV6-8	few	-	TRBJ1-1	TGTGCCAGCAGGGTGGCGAACACTGAAGCTTTCTTT	CASRVANTEAFF
TRBV10-3	few	TRBD2	TRBJ2-3	TGTGCCAGCGGGAGAGGGGGCACAGATACGCAGTATTTT	CASGRGGTDTQYF
TRBV11-3	large	TRBD1	TRBJ1-2	TGTGCCAGCAGGATAGGGACAGGGGCGACTTCGGCTGGCTACACCTTC	CASRIGTGATSAGYTF
TRBV14	once	TRBD1	TRBJ2-2	TGTGCCAGCAGCCTAACAGGGGAGAACACCGGGGAGCTGTTTTTT	CASSLTGENTGELFF
TRBV28	-	TRBD1	TRBJ2-3	TGTGCCAGCAGTTATCGGGACAGAAGATCCACAGATACGCAGTATTTT	CASSYRDRRSTDTQYF
TRBV9	few	-	TRBJ2-7	TGTGCCAGCAGCGTAGCCGGATCGGCGGGGTACGAGCAGTACTTC	CASSVAGSAGYEQYF
TRBV19	few	-	TRBJ1-5	TGTGCCAGTAGTGTATTCGGAGGCGGCCAGCCCCAGCATTTT	CASSVFGGGQPQHF
TRBV11-3	few	TRBD2	TRBJ2-1	TGTGCCAGCAGCTTGGTAGCGGGAGATGTAAATGAGCAGTTCTTC	CASSLVAGDVNEQFF
TRBV6-8	-	TRBD1	TRBJ2-3	TGTGCCAGCAGTCTAGCAGCTCAGCGGACAGGGGGCACAGATACGCAGTATTTT	CASSLAAQRTGGTDTQYF
TRBV5-1	-	TRBD2	TRBJ2-1	TGCGCCAGCAGCTTGGAGCGGGGGTACAATGAGCAGTTCTTC	CASSLERGYNEQFF
TRBV6-8	-	-	TRBJ2-2	TGTGCCATCAGTGTAGCCGGGTCACCAGCAGACGGGGAGCTGTTTTTT	CAISVAGSPADGELFF
TRBV6-8	-	-	TRBJ2-2	TGTGCCAGCAGTCTATCGGCGGCCAGGGGAGCCGGGGAGCTGTTTTTT	CASSLSAARGAGELFF
TRBV6-8	-	-	TRBJ1-1	TGTGCCAGCAGTTACTCGGGGAGTGTTTGGGAATCTGAAGCTTTCTTT	CASSYSGSVWESEAFF
TRBV19	few	-	TRBJ2-3	TGTGCCAGTAGTATAGATAACGGGGTGGTAGATACGCAGTATTTT	CASSIDNGVVDTQYF
TRBV28	-	TRBD2	TRBJ2-3	TGTGCCAGCAGTGAAGCGGGGTCTAGCACAGATACGCAGTATTTT	CASSEAGSSTDTQYF
TRBV11-3	-	-	TRBJ2-1	TGTGCCAGCAGCCAAGCTCGAGGGGGGACTTTGAATGAGCAGTTCTTC	CASSQARGGTLNEQFF